This TCR beta chain was profiled in a study of radiotherapy plus CTLA-4 blockade in lung cancer. At the level of the study: The study recorded objective responses in about 20% of patients and disease control in around 33%.

In the case of this clone: Antigen: not known.

CDR3 length equals 16 residues. Trimming took 1 base from V and 1 from J; bases not matched to a gene: 4. The germline V gene encodes CDR1 LNHDA and CDR2 SQIVND (reference sequence). Ipilimumab CTLA-4 blockade and focal radiation were given to patients with chemo-refractory metastatic non-small-cell lung cancer. TCRdb keeps only in-frame clones here, not all; method: immunoSEQ multiplex PCR. The table records over 60,000 clones, roughly 87% of them present only once. Findings and caveats of the study: Subsequent to radiotherapy plus ipilimumab, tumor-derived TCR clones underwent expansion in blood. Early clone dynamics of blood T cells, plus interferon-beta, reportedly predicted response best.

This TCR was recovered from a human donor with non-small cell lung cancer that progressed on radiotherapy plus ipilimumab. The input for sequencing was peripheral blood, taken from a patient treated with radiotherapy plus ipilimumab. This sequence joins TRBV19 and TRBJ1-5, with 7 bases that match TRBD1. CDR3 loop: CASSIGGTVSNQPQHF. The CDR3 nucleotides are TGTGCCAGTAGTATAGGAGGGACAGTCAGCAATCAGCCCCAGCATTTT. The full variable domain, completed using reference TRBV19 and TRBJ1-5, is DGGITQSPKYLFRKEGQNVTLSCEQNLNHDAMYWYRQDPGQGLRLIYYSQIVNDFQKGDIAEGYSVSREKKESFPLTVTSAQKNPTAFYLCASSIGGTVSNQPQHFGDGTRLSIL.